Below are 22 T cell receptor beta chains sequenced from a single sample in a study of T cells in tuberculosis. Time point: new active TB diagnosis, blood taken before or within 7 days of starting treatment. TCRdb keeps only in-frame clones here, not all; method: immunoSEQ multiplex PCR. The sample lists fewer than 55,000 clones, 90% to 95% occurring once. The specimen comprised PBMCs, sampled at tuberculosis diagnosis. The receptors originated from an adult with tuberculosis.

The chain combines TRBV7-2 with TRBJ1-2; 7 nucleotides agree with TRBD1. Germline V gene lookup returns CDR1 SGHTA and CDR2 FQGNSA. There are 14 residues in the CDR3. Losses at the gene ends were 0 bases for V and 7 bases for J; bases not matched to a gene: 5. The CDR3 region is CASSLALAGGGYTF. The CDR3 region has the DNA TGTGCCAGCAGCTTAGCGTTGGCAGGGGGTGGCTACACCTTC. Supplemented by reference TRBV7-2 and TRBJ1-2, the full variable domain reads GAGVSQSPSNKVTEKGKDVELRCDPISGHTALYWYRQSLGQGLEFLIYFQGNSAPDKSGLPSDRFSAERTGGSVSTLTIQRTQQEDSAVYLCASSLALAGGGYTFGSGTRLTVV.

V is TRBV5-6 and J is TRBJ1-1, with a tentative D call TRBD1 (6 bases). The CDR3 runs to 16 residues. V was cut by 7 bases and J by 2 bases, with 21 bases left in between. The germline gives CDR1 SGHDT, CDR2 YYEEEE. The CDR3 nucleotides read TGTGCCAGCTCTACGGGACACCTGGGGACCAACACTGAAGCTTTCTTT. This gives the protein CASSTGHLGTNTEAFF.

The genes are TRBV7-6 and TRBJ2-1; TRBD1 matches 9 bases. This CDR3 has 15 amino acids. Germline CDR1 and CDR2: SGHVS and FNYEAQ. Trimming removed 2 bases from V and 8 bases from J; junction bases left unmatched: 7. The CDR3 region is CASSLLGTGMHEQFF. The CDR3 DNA reads as TGTGCCAGCAGCTTACTTGGGACAGGGATGCATGAGCAGTTCTTC.

The chain recombines TRBV2 with TRBJ1-5; 8 nucleotides match TRBD1. The CDR3 sequence is 14 residues long. The germline gives CDR1 SNHLY, CDR2 FYNNEI. The junction had 1 base not matched to a gene; V was cut back by 1 base and J by 5 bases. The chain's CDR3 is CASSEDRGYQPQHF. For the CDR3, the DNA is TGTGCCAGCAGTGAAGACAGGGGGTATCAGCCCCAGCATTTT.

This chain links TRBV5-1 with TRBJ2-2; D unresolved. V lost 0 bases, J lost 2 bases, and 5 bases lay in between. CDR1 and CDR2 from the germline V gene are SGHRS and YFSETQ. This CDR3 has 14 residues. Here the CDR3 reads CASSLDGNTGELFF. CDR3 coding DNA: TGCGCCAGCAGCTTGGACGGTAACACCGGGGAGCTGTTTTTT.

The chain links TRBV19 to TRBJ2-1; 15 bases line up with TRBD2. Trimming took 6 bases from V and 7 from J; bases not matched to a gene: 1. Germline CDR1 LNHDA, CDR2 SQIVND (reference sequence). This CDR3 is built from 14 residues. The CDR3 nucleotides are TGTGCCAGTAGAGGACTAGCGGGAGGGAATGAGCAGTTCTTC. Translation: CASRGLAGGNEQFF.

The J gene is TRBJ1-2, the V gene TRBV19; 11 nucleotides line up with TRBD1. V was clipped by 6 bases and J by 3 bases; unmatched bases: 6. Germline V gives CDR1 LNHDA, CDR2 SQIVND (reference sequence). The CDR3 contains 15 residues. The CDR3 coding sequence is TGTGCCAGTAGATCGTTGGGACAGGGGGACTATGGCTACACCTTC. As protein: CASRSLGQGDYGYTF.

The chain is built from TRBV15 and TRBJ2-6, with 7 bases identical to TRBD1. This CDR3 has 16 residues. The germline gives CDR1 LNHNV, CDR2 YYDKDF (reference sequence). J was trimmed by 2 bases and V by 3 bases; bases with no gene match: 4. CDR3 nucleotide sequence: TGTGCCACCAGCAGGTCAGGGGGACCTGGGGCCAACGTCCTGACTTTC. Translated, it gives CATSRSGGPGANVLTF.

The gene calls are TRBV7-9 and TRBJ2-1, with D possibly TRBD2 on 5 matching bases. V lost 1 base, J lost 13 bases, and 14 bases lay in between. The CDR3 length is 13 residues. CDR1 is SEHNR, CDR2 FQNEAQ, per germline (reference sequence). The CDR3 loop reads CASSLGTRSDQFF. For the CDR3, the DNA is TGTGCCAGCAGCTTAGGTACTAGGAGTGATCAGTTCTTC.

The chain employs TRBV28 and TRBJ1-2; the D is unclear. The germline V gene has CDR1 MDHEN and CDR2 SYDVKM. V lost 10 bases and J 1 base, leaving 13 bases between the germline ends. The CDR3 consists of 13 residues. CDR3 region: CATSRLDNYGYTF. The CDR3, as DNA: TGTGCCACTTCGAGGTTGGATAACTATGGCTACACCTTC.

The chain has TRBV27 and TRBJ1-5, with a tentative D call TRBD1 (6 bases). Germline-derived CDR1 and CDR2 are MNHEY and SMNVEV (reference sequence). The V end lost 3 bases, the J end lost 4 bases, and 19 bases lay between the germline ends. CDR3 length: 17 amino acids. CDR3 DNA: TGTGCCAGCAGTTTTAGTTCCGGGACACTTAGGAATCAGCCCCAGCATTTT. Its protein product is CASSFSSGTLRNQPQHF.

The rearrangement links TRBV14 to TRBJ2-2, with TRBD2 matching over 8 bases. The J segment lost 3 bases and the V segment lost 11 bases, leaving 8 bases of the junction unmatched. Germline V CDR1 and CDR2: SGHDN, FVKESK. CDR3 size: 14 residues. The CDR3 DNA sequence: TGTGCCCCTAGCGGGTTTACTTACACCGGGGAGCTGTTTTTT. Translating gives CAPSGFTYTGELFF.

The V and J genes are TRBV7-2 and TRBJ2-2, with D possibly being TRBD1 (5 bases). Deletions cut 11 bases from V and 11 bases from J, with 21 bases between. The V gene's germline CDR1 is SGHTA and CDR2 FQGNSA. CDR3 length: 13 amino acids. CDR3 in amino acids: CAHQGVQPGELFF. In DNA form, the CDR3 reads TGTGCCCACCAGGGTGTACAGCCGGGCGAGCTGTTTTTT. The whole variable domain, remainder taken from reference TRBV7-2 and TRBJ2-2, is GAGVSQSPSNKVTEKGKDVELRCDPISGHTALYWYRQSLGQGLEFLIYFQGNSAPDKSGLPSDRFSAERTGGSVSTLTIQRTQQEDSAVYLCAHQGVQPGELFFGEGSRLTVL.

This clone was seen just once. The chain carries TRBV18 and TRBJ1-2, with 7 nucleotides matching TRBD1. CDR1 and CDR2 from the germline V gene are KGHSH and LQKENI. This CDR3 region has 13 residues. Unmatched junction bases numbered 4, after V lost 2 bases and J lost 7 bases. DNA for the CDR3: TGTGCCAGCTCACCAAAGTCAGGGGGTGGCTACACCTTC. Encoded protein: CASSPKSGGGYTF.

This chain's CDR3 is CASSLGEVNTGELFF. The CDR3 DNA sequence: TGTGCCAGCAGCTTGGGAGAGGTCAACACCGGGGAGCTGTTTTTT. This chain links TRBV5-4 with TRBJ2-2; unclear D gene. Looked up from germline, CDR1 is SGHNT and CDR2 is YYREEE (reference sequence). V shed 0 bases and J shed 2 bases, with 8 bases lying between them. This CDR3 has 15 residues.

V gene TRBV29-1 combines with J gene TRBJ1-2; 7 bases fit TRBD1. The germline gives CDR1 SQVTM, CDR2 ANQGSEA. The J segment lost 3 bases and the V segment lost 0 bases, leaving 10 bases of the junction unmatched. This CDR3 has 16 residues. This CDR3 reads CSVEDRTGRGDYGYTF. CDR3 nucleotides: TGCAGCGTTGAAGATCGGACGGGCAGGGGGGACTATGGCTACACCTTC.

This chain uses TRBV28 with TRBJ2-3, with 11 bases aligning to TRBD2. CDR1 MDHEN and CDR2 SYDVKM come from the germline V gene. With 6 bases clipped from V and 10 bases from J, the junction kept 12 bases outside the gene matches. This CDR3 spans 15 amino acids. The CDR3 DNA reads TGTGCCAGCAGCAAGGTAGCACTAGCGGGAGCCGCGCAGTATTTT. It codes for CASSKVALAGAAQYF.

The chain uses TRBV2 and TRBJ1-5, with 7 bases lining up with TRBD1. V shed 1 base and J 3 bases; nucleotides not matched to a gene: 9. This CDR3 has 17 residues. Germline V gene lookup returns CDR1 SNHLY and CDR2 FYNNEI. As DNA, the CDR3 is TGTGCCAGCAGTGAAGGAAACAGGGGTAGAACCAATCAGCCCCAGCATTTT. This codes for CASSEGNRGRTNQPQHF.

The genes are TRBV6-1 and TRBJ1-5; D perhaps matches TRBD1 (5 bases). The CDR3 runs 14 residues. Germline loops: CDR1 MNHNS, CDR2 SASEGT. V dropped 5 bases and J dropped 2 bases, with 10 bases sitting between them. CDR3 DNA: TGTGCCAGCAGTTGGGGGAGGGGCAATCAGCCCCAGCATTTT. Its translation: CASSWGRGNQPQHF.

V usage is TRBV7-2 and J usage is TRBJ1-2, with D unresolved. Germline CDR1 SGHTA, CDR2 FQGNSA. The V and J ends lost 1 base and 4 bases respectively, with 16 bases between them. The CDR3 spans 16 residues. The chain's CDR3 is CASSLGSPEGRYGYTF. As DNA, the CDR3 is TGTGCCAGCAGCTTAGGCAGCCCCGAGGGTCGCTATGGCTACACCTTC. The full variable domain, completed using reference TRBV7-2 and TRBJ1-2, is GAGVSQSPSNKVTEKGKDVELRCDPISGHTALYWYRQSLGQGLEFLIYFQGNSAPDKSGLPSDRFSAERTGGSVSTLTIQRTQQEDSAVYLCASSLGSPEGRYGYTFGSGTRLTVV.

The rearrangement joins TRBV5-1 to TRBJ1-2; maybe TRBD1 (6 bases). The length of the CDR3 is 12 residues. Germline V gene sequence: CDR1 SGHRS, CDR2 YFSETQ. V gave up 4 bases and J gave up 12 bases, with 16 bases separating them. The CDR3: CASSPGQEPHTF. The DNA of the CDR3 is TGCGCCAGCAGCCCGGGACAAGAACCACACACCTTC.

The chain uses TRBV27 and TRBJ2-1; 10 nucleotides match TRBD2. The length of the CDR3 is 15 residues. Germline V CDR1 and CDR2: MNHEY, SMNVEV (reference sequence). V shed 3 bases, J shed 4 bases, and the junction held 3 bases outside the gene matches. The CDR3 DNA reads TGTGCCAGCAGTTTTCTACTAGCGGGGTACAATGAGCAGTTCTTC. It is translated as CASSFLLAGYNEQFF.